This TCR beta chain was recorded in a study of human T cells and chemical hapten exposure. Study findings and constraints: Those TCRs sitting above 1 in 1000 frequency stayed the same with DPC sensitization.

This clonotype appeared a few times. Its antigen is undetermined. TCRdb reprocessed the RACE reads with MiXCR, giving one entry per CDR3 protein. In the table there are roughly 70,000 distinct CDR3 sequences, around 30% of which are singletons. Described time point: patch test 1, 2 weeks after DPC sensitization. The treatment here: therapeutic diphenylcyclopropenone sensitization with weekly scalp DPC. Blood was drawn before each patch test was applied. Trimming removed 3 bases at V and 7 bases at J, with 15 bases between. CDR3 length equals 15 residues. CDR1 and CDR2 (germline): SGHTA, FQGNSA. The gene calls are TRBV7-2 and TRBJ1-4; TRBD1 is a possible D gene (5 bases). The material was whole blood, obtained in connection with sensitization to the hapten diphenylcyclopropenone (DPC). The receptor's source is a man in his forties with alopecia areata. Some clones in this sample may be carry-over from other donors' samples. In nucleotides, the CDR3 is TGTGCCAGCAGCTTGAGCAGGGAGAACAGTGAAAAACTGTTTTTT. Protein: CASSLSRENSEKLFF.